Listed below are T cell receptor beta chains from one sample, sequenced in a study of blood T cell repertoires in COVID-19. The data were produced by immunoSEQ multiplex PCR, yet TCRdb's version contains in-frame clones alone and is incomplete. There are about 330,000 clones in the sample; approximately 87% occur only once, and roughly 5.2% lies in the top ten. Input material: PBMCs or T cells enriched from blood (not recorded which). These receptors were obtained from a woman aged 25-40 years who had recovered from COVID-19. Each CDR3 is given with its conserved first and last residue. Fields, in order: CDR3 protein, CDR3 DNA, clone size, J gene, V gene, D gene, CDR3 length. A D gene is named only where the DNA matches it firmly. Only some rows state a clone size, as once, few, many or a class for expanded clones.

CDR3aa: CASSADGRTNEKLFF
CDR3nt: TGTGCCAGCAGCGCCGATGGGCGAACTAATGAAAAACTGTTTTTT
abundance: once
j_gene: TRBJ1-4
v_gene: TRBV11-2
d_gene: -
len: 15

CDR3aa: CASSETPERVGYTF
CDR3nt: TGTGCCAGCAGTGAAACTCCGGAGAGGGTTGGCTACACCTTC
abundance: -
j_gene: TRBJ1-2
v_gene: TRBV6-1
d_gene: -
len: 14

CDR3aa: CASSRTVREDEQFF
CDR3nt: TGTGCCAGCAGCCGGACAGTACGAGAGGATGAGCAGTTCTTC
abundance: -
j_gene: TRBJ2-1
v_gene: TRBV3-1/TRBV3-2
d_gene: -
len: 14

CDR3aa: CASSPRGDREYF
CDR3nt: TGTGCCAGCAGCCCTAGGGGGGACAGGGAGTACTTC
abundance: -
j_gene: TRBJ2-7
v_gene: TRBV27
d_gene: TRBD1
len: 12

CDR3aa: CASSPSLYGYTF
CDR3nt: TGTGCCAGCTCCCCGAGCCTCTACGGCTACACCTTC
abundance: -
j_gene: TRBJ1-2
v_gene: TRBV18
d_gene: -
len: 12

CDR3aa: CASSYAGQGVGQPQHF
CDR3nt: TGTGCCAGCAGTTACGCTGGACAGGGGGTAGGTCAGCCCCAGCATTTT
abundance: once
j_gene: TRBJ1-5
v_gene: TRBV6-6
d_gene: TRBD1
len: 16

CDR3aa: CASSEMPGQENEKLFF
CDR3nt: TGTGCCAGCAGTGAAATGCCGGGACAGGAGAATGAAAAACTGTTTTTT
abundance: once
j_gene: TRBJ1-4
v_gene: TRBV6-1
d_gene: TRBD1
len: 16

CDR3aa: CASSLAGQGAGNTIYF
CDR3nt: TGCGCCAGCAGCTTGGCGGGACAGGGGGCTGGAAACACCATATATTTT
abundance: -
j_gene: TRBJ1-3
v_gene: TRBV5-1
d_gene: TRBD1
len: 16

CDR3aa: CARSLAEGGASNTGELFF
CDR3nt: TGTGCCAGAAGCTTGGCCGAAGGTGGGGCCTCGAACACCGGGGAGCTGTTTTTT
abundance: -
j_gene: TRBJ2-2
v_gene: TRBV5-3
d_gene: -
len: 18

CDR3aa: CASSFGGYTDTQYF
CDR3nt: TGTGCCAGCAGTTTCGGCGGCTACACAGATACGCAGTATTTT
abundance: -
j_gene: TRBJ2-3
v_gene: TRBV28
d_gene: -
len: 14

CDR3aa: CASSYRSTGAQPQHF
CDR3nt: TGTGCCAGCAGTTATAGGAGCACAGGGGCTCAGCCCCAGCATTTT
abundance: -
j_gene: TRBJ1-5
v_gene: TRBV6-2/TRBV6-3
d_gene: TRBD1
len: 15

CDR3aa: CAIKVQAGDTGELFF
CDR3nt: TGTGCCATCAAGGTGCAGGCGGGAGACACCGGGGAGCTGTTTTTT
abundance: once
j_gene: TRBJ2-2
v_gene: TRBV10-3
d_gene: TRBD2
len: 15

CDR3aa: CASSPEGDQPQHF
CDR3nt: TGTGCCAGCAGTCCGGAGGGAGATCAGCCCCAGCATTTT
abundance: -
j_gene: TRBJ1-5
v_gene: TRBV6-4
d_gene: -
len: 13

CDR3aa: CAWSLGGSYGYTF
CDR3nt: TGTGCCTGGAGTTTGGGAGGTTCCTATGGCTACACCTTC
abundance: -
j_gene: TRBJ1-2
v_gene: TRBV30
d_gene: -
len: 13